Listed below are T cell receptor beta chains from one sample, sequenced in a study of blood T cell repertoires in COVID-19. Assay: immunoSEQ multiplex PCR; the TCRdb copy retains only in-frame clones and omits some. The sample consists of over 110,000 clones, around 81% of them appearing once. The sample consisted of peripheral blood. These receptors originate from a human donor in a cohort sampled during active COVID-19. Each CDR3 is given with its conserved first and last residue. The D gene is left open where the match is weak. Clone size is given for some rows only: seen once, a few or many times, or a class if the clone is expanded.

>NA|TRBD1|TRBV9|TRBJ2-7
TGTGCCAGCAGCGTAGGGGACAGGGTGTACGAGCAGTACTTC
CASSVGDRVYEQYF
>NA|NA|TRBV27|TRBJ1-2
TGTGCCAGCAGCCGCGGGGACTATGGCTACACCTTC
CASSRGDYGYTF
>NA|NA|TRBV7-2|TRBJ1-5
TGTGCCAGCAGCTCGTCGTACGAGAAGCAGCCCCAGCATTTT
CASSSSYEKQPQHF
>NA|NA|TRBV6-6|TRBJ2-7
TGTGCCAGCAGTTACGTCGGCGGCGAGGGGGCCTACGAGCAGTACTTC
CASSYVGGEGAYEQYF
>few|NA|TRBV7-2|TRBJ1-5
TGTGCCAGCAGCTTAGGACCGGGACACCCTGGCAATCAGCCCCAGCATTTT
CASSLGPGHPGNQPQHF
>NA|NA|TRBV5-6|TRBJ1-2
TGTGCCAGCAGCTTGCGGGCCAGGGCCCGCCACACCTTC
CASSLRARARHTF
>NA|NA|TRBV5-1|TRBJ2-5
TGCGCCAGCAGCTTGGACCCAGGCCCCCCTGGGGAGACCCAGTACTTC
CASSLDPGPPGETQYF
>NA|NA|TRBV6-6|TRBJ2-5
TGTGCCAGCAAAAGGGGAGGTCCAAGGGAGACCCAGTACTTC
CASKRGGPRETQYF
>NA|TRBD1|TRBV10-3|TRBJ2-7
TGTGCCATCAGAGCCCGGACAGGGGAGGGCTCCTACGAGCAGTACTTC
CAIRARTGEGSYEQYF
>NA|NA|TRBV7-8|TRBJ2-7
TGTGCCAGCAGGCTCACCTCACAAGGAGTTGCGGGCGAGCAGTACTTC
CASRLTSQGVAGEQYF
>NA|NA|TRBV4-3|TRBJ2-6
TGCGCCAGCAGCTCTCCCCGCTCTGGGGCCAACGTCCTGACTTTC
CASSSPRSGANVLTF
>NA|TRBD1|TRBV5-6|TRBJ2-1
TGTGCCAGCATCTCCTCCGGGACAGGGTGGGATGAGCAGTTCTTC
CASISSGTGWDEQFF
>NA|NA|TRBV6-1|TRBJ2-7
TGTGCCAGCAGTGAATTGTTCCAAAGCCCGGGACTCTCACTTCCTTACGAGCAGTACTTC
CASSELFQSPGLSLPYEQYF
>NA|NA|TRBV7-6|TRBJ2-5
TGTGCCAGCAGCTTAGCGGCGGGCCGCCAAGAGACCCAGTACTTC
CASSLAAGRQETQYF
>NA|TRBD1|TRBV19|TRBJ1-1
TGTGCCAGTAGTTACGTCACAGGGGGGAGAATGAACACTGAAGCTTTCTTT
CASSYVTGGRMNTEAFF
>NA|NA|TRBV5-1|TRBJ2-7
TGCGCCAGCAGCTTGGTGTCAGGGGCCTACGAGCAGTACTTC
CASSLVSGAYEQYF
>NA|TRBD2|TRBV29-1|TRBJ2-2
TGCAGCGTTGAGGGTAGGGGACTAGCGTCGGCCGGGGAGCTGTTTTTT
CSVEGRGLASAGELFF
>NA|TRBD1|TRBV7-2|TRBJ1-2
TGTGCCAGCAGCGCACAGGGGTTTACGGGCTATGGCTACACCTTC
CASSAQGFTGYGYTF
>once|NA|TRBV10-3|TRBJ2-7
TGTGCCATCAGTGAGTCCGAGGTGGGGGCTAACTACGAGCAGTACTTC
CAISESEVGANYEQYF
>NA|TRBD1|TRBV9|TRBJ1-1
TGTGCCAGCACCTCCGGGACAGGGATTTACACTGAAGCTTTCTTT
CASTSGTGIYTEAFF
>once|NA|TRBV6-5|TRBJ2-7
TGTGCCAGCAGGGCAGACTATGGCCCGACCTACGAGCAGTACTTC
CASRADYGPTYEQYF
>NA|NA|TRBV27|TRBJ2-7
TGTGCCAGCAGTACACTGGGGGCGTACGAGCAGTACTTC
CASSTLGAYEQYF
>NA|TRBD2|TRBV4-2|TRBJ2-7
TGTGCCAGCAGCCTACTATTAGCGGGTCGCTACGAGCAGTACTTC
CASSLLLAGRYEQYF
>NA|NA|TRBV7-2|TRBJ2-1
TGTGCCAGCAGCACCCTGGAGGTGGGTTCCGATGAGCAGTTCTTC
CASSTLEVGSDEQFF
>NA|TRBD2|TRBV6-5|TRBJ2-1
TGTGCCAGCAGTTACGGGACTAGCGGGAGACACAATGAGCAGTTCTTC
CASSYGTSGRHNEQFF
>NA|TRBD2|TRBV9|TRBJ2-5
TGTGCCAGCAGCGTAGGAGGGGGCCCAGCGGGAGGGAAAGAGACCCAGTACTTC
CASSVGGGPAGGKETQYF
>NA|TRBD1|TRBV19|TRBJ2-2
TGTGCCAGTAGAATAGGACAGGGGGCCTTTGGGGAGCTGTTTTTT
CASRIGQGAFGELFF
>NA|TRBD1|TRBV6-5|TRBJ1-4
TGTGCCAGCAGGACGACAGGGGGCAGTGAAAAACTGTTTTTT
CASRTTGGSEKLFF
>NA|NA|TRBV29-1|TRBJ1-1
TGCAGCGTCGCTGCGGGACCCATGAACACTGAAGCTTTCTTT
CSVAAGPMNTEAFF
>NA|NA|TRBV9|TRBJ2-3
TGTGCCAGCACCGGGAAGAGCACAGATACGCAGTATTTT
CASTGKSTDTQYF
>NA|NA|TRBV4-1|TRBJ1-1
TGCGCCAGCAGCCAAGGAGGAGAGGCTGAAGCTTTCTTT
CASSQGGEAEAFF
>once|TRBD1|TRBV28|TRBJ2-7
TGTGCCAGCGGCATGCGACAGGGCCGAGTCGAGCAGTACTTC
CASGMRQGRVEQYF
>NA|NA|TRBV5-1|TRBJ2-7
TGCGCCAGCAGCTTATTAGCGGTTGGGCAGGGCGAGCAGTACTTC
CASSLLAVGQGEQYF
>NA|TRBD2|TRBV6-2/TRBV6-3|TRBJ2-3
TGTGCCAGCAGTCCAGAGTCCCGACTAGCGGGACGCACAGATACGCAGTATTTT
CASSPESRLAGRTDTQYF
>NA|TRBD2|TRBV20-1|TRBJ2-1
TGCAGTGCTAGTGGCGGGACTAGCGGGAGCGGGGGTTACAATGAGCAGTTCTTC
CSASGGTSGSGGYNEQFF
>NA|NA|TRBV11-2|TRBJ2-7
TGTGCCAGCAGCCCCCCCTATTACGACTCCTACGAGCAGTACTTC
CASSPPYYDSYEQYF
>NA|TRBD2|TRBV10-3|TRBJ2-7
TGTGCCATCAGTGAGTTTCAGCGGGAGGGCCCCTCCTACGAGCAGTACTTC
CAISEFQREGPSYEQYF
>NA|TRBD1|TRBV7-2|TRBJ2-7
TGTGCCAGCAGCCAGAAGATTGGGGGACAGGGCTACGAGCAGTACTTC
CASSQKIGGQGYEQYF
>NA|NA|TRBV2|TRBJ2-2
TGTGCCAGCAGGATAGAACAGGCAGATAACGGGGAGCTGTTTTTT
CASRIEQADNGELFF
>NA|NA|TRBV10-1|TRBJ2-7
TGCGCCAGCAGTGAGCGGTCTAACTACGAGCAGTACTTC
CASSERSNYEQYF
>NA|NA|TRBV21-1|TRBJ1-2
TGTGCCAGCAGCAAAGCAGCTTACTATGGCTACACCTTC
CASSKAAYYGYTF
>NA|TRBD1|TRBV25-1|TRBJ1-2
TGTGCCAGCAGTGCCCGACAGGGGAACTATGGCTACACCTTC
CASSARQGNYGYTF
>NA|NA|TRBV5-8|TRBJ2-5
TGTGCCAGCAGCTTGCTCGGAGTTATGCGAGAGACCCAGTACTTC
CASSLLGVMRETQYF
>NA|NA|TRBV4-1|TRBJ2-7
TGCGCCAGCAGCCAAGAATTACTGGGACAACGTTTC
CASSQELLGQRF
>once|NA|TRBV15|TRBJ2-3
TGTGCCACCAGCAGAGATCGGAGCAAGGCCACAGATACGCAGTATTTT
CATSRDRSKATDTQYF
>NA|TRBD1|TRBV7-9|TRBJ2-7
TGTGCCAGCAGCTTAGTTGGGACAGGGGCTTACGAGCAGTACTTC
CASSLVGTGAYEQYF
>NA|NA|TRBV10-3|TRBJ2-3
TGTGCCATCAGTGAGGGCCAACCTTCTGCAGATACGCAGTATTTT
CAISEGQPSADTQYF
>NA|NA|TRBV15|TRBJ1-4
TGTGCCACCAGCAGAGACAGGGGAAATGAAAAACTGTTTTTT
CATSRDRGNEKLFF
>NA|NA|TRBV28|TRBJ2-3
TGTGCCAGCTTACTGGGCAGTACCACAGATACGCAGTATTTT
CASLLGSTTDTQYF
>NA|TRBD2|TRBV7-2|TRBJ2-5
TGTGCCAGCGGGCGGGGAGGGTTGGCTAGCGGCCACCAAGAGACCCAGTACTTC
CASGRGGLASGHQETQYF
>NA|TRBD2|TRBV10-1|TRBJ2-3
TGCGCCAGCAGTGAGGGAATTGGGGGGACGGGAGGATCGACAGATACGCAGTATTTT
CASSEGIGGTGGSTDTQYF